The 27 T cell receptor beta chains in this list originate from one sample, sequenced in a study of CD8 T cells in ankylosing spondylitis. TCRdb redid the calling of the 5' RACE reads with MiXCR, one entry per CDR3 protein. The sample has 250,000 to 400,000 distinct CDR3 sequences, 11% seen once. Specimen: blood, either unsorted or a sorted T cell fraction (not recorded which). These receptors all stem from a female donor with ankylosing spondylitis or in good health (not recorded which).

This clonotype was detected many times. The chain links TRBV5-1 to TRBJ2-1, with D tentatively TRBD1 (5 bases). The V gene's germline CDR1 is SGHRS and CDR2 YFSETQ. The V end was cut by 2 bases, the J end by 6 bases, with 9 bases between. The CDR3 totals 13 residues. DNA for the CDR3: TGCGCCAGCAGCTTCGGCCAGGGCAATGAGCAGTTCTTC. It codes for CASSFGQGNEQFF.

This clonotype appeared many times. V is TRBV9 and J is TRBJ2-2; 8 bases fit TRBD2. The ends lost 4 bases at V and 1 base at J; junction bases unmatched: 9. The V gene's germline CDR1 is SGDLS and CDR2 YYNGEE. The CDR3 is made up of 17 amino acids. CDR3 amino acids: CASSSPLTSGNTGELFF. CDR3 nucleotides: TGTGCCAGCAGCTCCCCCCTAACTAGCGGGAACACCGGGGAGCTGTTTTTT.

There are many counts of this clonotype. The genes are TRBV29-1 and TRBJ2-3; 7 bases map to TRBD2. Looked up from germline, CDR1 is SQVTM and CDR2 is ANQGSEA. The CDR3 totals 14 residues. J lost 7 bases, V lost 6 bases, and 13 bases had no gene match. The chain's CDR3 is CSVDRTRTGNTQYF. In DNA form, the CDR3 reads TGCAGCGTCGACCGGACTAGAACAGGAAATACGCAGTATTTT.

The genes are TRBV4-3 and TRBJ2-7, with D perhaps TRBD1 (5 bases). V shed 2 bases and J shed 0 bases, with 11 bases lying between them. Germline CDR1 LGHNA, CDR2 YSLEER. The length of the CDR3 is 15 residues. In nucleotides, the CDR3 is TGCGCCAGCAGCCAACTTGGGCAGGGCTCCTACGAGCAGTACTTC. This gives the protein CASSQLGQGSYEQYF.

This clonotype was found many times. The V call is TRBV5-5, the J call TRBJ2-1; 9 nucleotides match TRBD2. The CDR3 contains 10 residues. Germline values: CDR1 SGHKS, CDR2 YYEKEE (reference sequence). Trimming cost V 10 bases and J 7 bases; bases outside gene matches: 0. The CDR3 DNA sequence: TGTGCCGCGGGAGGGAATGAGCAGTTCTTC. It yields the protein CAAGGNEQFF.

This clonotype occurred many times. This rearrangement joins TRBV7-2 to TRBJ2-7; possibly TRBD2 for D (6 bases). CDR3 length: 16 residues. Trimming left V 2 bases short and J 4 bases short, with 18 bases between. Germline V CDR1 and CDR2: SGHTA, FQGNSA. CDR3 nucleotides: TGTGCCAGCAGCTTATGGGGAGGCGGACCTAATTACGAGCAGTACTTC. Translation gives CASSLWGGGPNYEQYF.

To note about this clonotype: A much larger clone is a single base away; this may be a read error. This chain connects TRBV12-3 or TRBV12-4 to TRBJ1-3, with unresolved D. The CDR3 loop spans 14 amino acids. The DNA of the CDR3 is TGTGCCAGCAGTTTTGCTCGAACTGGAAACACCATGTATTTT. Amino acids: CASSFARTGNTMYF.

The rearrangement uses TRBV5-1 and TRBJ2-5; D is ambiguous. Trimming shortened V by 0 bases and J by 2 bases, and 5 bases separated the two germline ends. The CDR3 has 13 residues. The V gene's germline CDR1 is SGHRS and CDR2 YFSETQ. The CDR3 nucleotides are TGCGCCAGCAGCTTGGAGTCACAAGAGACCCAGTACTTC. Protein: CASSLESQETQYF.

This clonotype has a handful of counts. Here the CDR3 reads CASSEPGHYEQYF. CDR3 DNA: TGTGCCAGCAGTGAGCCGGGACACTACGAGCAGTACTTC. This sequence joins TRBV27 and TRBJ2-7; possibly TRBD1 for D (6 bases). The germline V gene has CDR1 MNHEY and CDR2 SMNVEV (reference sequence). CDR3 length: 13 amino acids. Deletions cut 5 bases from V and 3 bases from J, with 11 bases between.

With regard to this clonotype: Given a much more abundant clone one base away, this may be a read error. The V gene is TRBV20-1, the J gene TRBJ2-7; 13 nucleotides align to TRBD2. The CDR3 contains 14 residues. CDR1 and CDR2 (germline): DFQATT, SNEGSKA (reference sequence). For the CDR3, the DNA is TGCAGTGCTGGACTACTAGCGGGGGGGTACGAGAAGTACTTC. Amino acid sequence: CSAGLLAGGYEKYF.

This clonotype was found many times. This chain uses TRBV4-3 with TRBJ2-2; no definite D call. The V and J ends lost 2 bases and 7 bases respectively, with 11 bases between them. The CDR3 loop spans 14 amino acids. Germline V lookup: CDR1 LGHNA, CDR2 YSLEER. CDR3 bases: TGCGCCAGCAGCCAACTCCTTGTCGGCGGGGAGCTGTTTTTT. Protein: CASSQLLVGGELFF.

The genes are TRBV12-3 or TRBV12-4 and TRBJ2-6; no definite D call. Trimming removed 6 bases at V and 0 bases at J, with 9 bases between. The CDR3 has 15 residues. The CDR3 nucleotides are TGTGCCAGCAGGCCGGACGGCTCTGGGGCCAACGTCCTGACTTTC. Its translation is CASRPDGSGANVLTF.

This rearrangement joins TRBV3-1 to TRBJ2-2, with unresolved D. The CDR3 runs 12 residues. Germline V lookup: CDR1 LGHDT, CDR2 YNNKEL (reference sequence). V lost 2 bases, J lost 6 bases, and 4 bases lay in between. CDR3 coding DNA: TGTGCCAGCAGCCAACTAGCCGGGGAGCTGTTTTTT. Translation gives CASSQLAGELFF.

This clonotype appeared many times. The rearrangement joins TRBV5-1 to TRBJ2-3, with TRBD2 matching 13 bases. In germline, CDR1 is SGHRS, CDR2 YFSETQ. The trim removed 4 bases at V and 6 bases at J, leaving 11 bases unmatched. This CDR3 is 17 amino acids long. The CDR3 sequence is CASSTGLAGVYRDTQYF. CDR3 nucleotide sequence: TGCGCCAGCAGCACCGGACTAGCGGGAGTTTACAGGGATACGCAGTATTTT.

This clonotype showed up many times. This chain joins TRBV20-1 and TRBJ1-5; a possible D gene is TRBD1 (5 bases). There are 13 residues in the CDR3. Trimming cost V 4 bases and J 4 bases, with 11 bases left between them. Germline V gives CDR1 DFQATT, CDR2 SNEGSKA (reference sequence). The CDR3, as DNA: TGCAGTGCTAAGGGGCAGGGTAATCAGCCCCAGCATTTT. It yields the protein CSAKGQGNQPQHF.

This clonotype was observed at least ten times. The chain recombines TRBV12-3 or TRBV12-4 with TRBJ2-2, with TRBD2 identical over 10 bases. Trimming at V came to 3 bases and at J to 2 bases, leaving 6 bases not matched to a gene. The CDR3 runs 17 residues. CDR3 loop: CASSFSGLAANTGELFF. CDR3 nucleotide sequence: TGTGCCAGCAGTTTCTCCGGACTAGCGGCTAACACCGGGGAGCTGTTTTTT.

This clonotype was counted at least ten times. This chain connects TRBV5-4 to TRBJ2-3, with 8 bases that match TRBD2. The trim removed 1 base at V and 2 bases at J, leaving 6 bases unmatched. The CDR3 length is 16 residues. CDR1 is SGHNT and CDR2 is YYREEE in the germline V gene (reference sequence). This chain's CDR3 is CASSLRLAGPTDTQYF. The CDR3 DNA is TGTGCCAGCAGCTTGCGGCTAGCGGGCCCCACAGATACGCAGTATTTT.

In its sample, this clonotype was seen many times. V is TRBV5-1 and J is TRBJ2-3; 9 nucleotides agree with TRBD2. Germline V gene sequence: CDR1 SGHRS, CDR2 YFSETQ. V lost 4 bases, J lost 4 bases, and 4 bases stayed unmatched. This CDR3 has 14 amino acids. The CDR3 region has the DNA TGCGCCAGCAGCGACCAGCGGGGGGCAGATACGCAGTATTTT. Translating it yields CASSDQRGADTQYF.

The chain recombines TRBV5-1 with TRBJ2-5, with D possibly TRBD2 on 7 matching bases. The CDR3 totals 14 residues. From germline, CDR1 is SGHRS and CDR2 YFSETQ. V was cut by 1 base and J by 4 bases, with 11 bases left in between. CDR3 residues: CASSLSGEGETQYF. In DNA, the CDR3 is TGCGCCAGCAGCTTGTCAGGGGAGGGAGAGACCCAGTACTTC.

This clonotype was detected only a few times. The chain employs TRBV25-1 and TRBJ2-5, with D perhaps matching TRBD1 (6 bases). Trimming left V 8 bases short and J 3 bases short, with 19 bases between. The CDR3 has 15 residues. Germline V gene sequence: CDR1 MGHDK, CDR2 SYGVNS. CDR3 nucleotide sequence: TGTGCCAGCTCGCCCCGGGACATCTCTAAAGAGACCCAGTACTTC. It encodes CASSPRDISKETQYF. The whole variable domain, remainder taken from reference TRBV25-1 and TRBJ2-5, is EADIYQTPRYLVIGTGKKITLECSQTMGHDKMYWYQQDPGMELHLIHYSYGVNSTEKGDLSSESTVSRIRTEHFPLTLESARPSHTSQYLCASSPRDISKETQYFGPGTRLLVL.

This clonotype was counted many times. The chain combines TRBV5-6 with TRBJ2-1; 11 bases map to TRBD2. The CDR3 length is 16 residues. Germline-derived CDR1 and CDR2 are SGHDT and YYEEEE. V trimming: 4 bases; J trimming: 9 bases; junction bases outside the gene matches: 12. CDR3 amino acids: CASSPLLAGGRGEQFF. In DNA, the CDR3 is TGTGCCAGCAGCCCTCTTCTAGCGGGGGGACGAGGTGAGCAGTTCTTC.

This clonotype was observed many times. The chain carries TRBV13 and TRBJ2-2; D gene uncertain. V lost 2 bases, J lost 0 bases, and 10 bases lay in between. Germline CDR1 reads PRHDT; CDR2 reads FYEKMQ (reference sequence). This CDR3 has 16 residues. CDR3 sequence: CASSLRQVANTGELFF. The CDR3 DNA sequence: TGTGCCAGCAGCTTAAGGCAGGTAGCGAACACCGGGGAGCTGTTTTTT.

This clonotype was counted between two and nine times. This chain joins TRBV20-1 and TRBJ2-7; 7 nucleotides agree with TRBD2. This CDR3 has 15 amino acids. Germline values: CDR1 DFQATT, CDR2 SNEGSKA (reference sequence). V shed 6 bases, J shed 0 bases, and the junction held 11 bases outside the gene matches. CDR3 sequence: CSATGWLAASYEQYF. CDR3 sequence (DNA): TGCAGTGCCACGGGGTGGCTAGCGGCCTCCTACGAGCAGTACTTC.

At least ten counts were recorded for this clonotype. The rearrangement uses TRBV5-1 and TRBJ2-5; a possible D gene is TRBD1 (6 bases). Trimming stripped 2 bases from V and 2 bases from J, with 10 bases between. This CDR3 spans 14 amino acids. The germline gives CDR1 SGHRS, CDR2 YFSETQ. CDR3 loop: CASSLGTNQETQYF. The CDR3 DNA follows: TGCGCCAGCAGCTTAGGGACAAATCAAGAGACCCAGTACTTC.

CDR3 bases: TGTGCCAGCAGGGGGGACAGTGATAATTCACCCCTCCACTTT. Its protein is CASRGDSDNSPLHF. The chain links TRBV2 to TRBJ1-6; TRBD1 matches at 7 bases. Germline CDR1 is SNHLY and CDR2 is FYNNEI. The CDR3 is 14 residues long. After removal of 6 bases from V and 5 bases from J, the junction contained 4 bases not matched to a gene.

This clonotype was seen at least ten times. The chain links TRBV20-1 to TRBJ1-1, with 8 positions matching TRBD1. V was clipped by 5 bases and J by 4 bases; unmatched bases: 3. Germline V CDR1 and CDR2: DFQATT, SNEGSKA (reference sequence). CDR3 length equals 12 residues. The DNA of the CDR3 is TGCAGTGCTGAACAGGGGGGCACTGAAGCTTTCTTT. Translated, it gives CSAEQGGTEAFF.

This clonotype was detected ten times or more. This chain connects TRBV29-1 to TRBJ2-1, with TRBD2 as a possible D gene (6 bases). Trimming shortened V by 4 bases and J by 7 bases, and 17 bases separated the two germline ends. The CDR3 is 14 amino acids. The germline CDR1 and CDR2 sequences are SQVTM and ANQGSEA. CDR3 loop: CSVVGWRGENEQFF. For the CDR3, the DNA is TGCAGCGTTGTGGGGTGGAGGGGCGAGAATGAGCAGTTCTTC.